The present TCR beta chain was sequenced within a study of blood T cells in healthy people across ages. In the study overall: Template switching captured about one barcoded beta molecule per two T cells.

The second PCR ran about 7 to 12 cycles with a sample-barcoded 5' primer and J-beta primers. Each cDNA molecule carried a tag from a template-switch adaptor that contained 12 random nucleotides. TCRdb analysed the 5' RACE reads with MiXCR anew, one entry per CDR3 protein. The table has approximately 800,000 distinct CDR3 sequences, 25% seen once. CDR3 length: 15 residues. Between the trimmed V and J ends, which lost 1 base and 2 bases, there was a span of 9 bases. CDR1 and CDR2 (germline): LGHNA, YNFKEQ. This sample also belongs to another study, concerning T cells of mothers and their children. That paper notes: With unrelated pairs as the comparison, related mother-child pairs had a slightly higher overlap that was not significant.

The rearrangement links TRBV4-2 to TRBJ2-1; D ambiguous. Sequences were obtained from blood. This TCR was sampled from a boy aged 5-17 years in good health. CDR3 bases: TGTGCCAGCAGCCAAGCCCCAGCGACCTACAATGAGCAGTTCTTC. Encoded protein: CASSQAPATYNEQFF.